The next 5 T cell receptor beta chains were all read from a single sample in a study of T cell responses to AZD1222 COVID-19 vaccine. Produced via immunoSEQ multiplex PCR; TCRdb's table is partial and in-frame only. In the table there are approximately 72,000 clones, nearly 90% of which are singletons. The input for sequencing was peripheral blood, taken 28 days after the second AZD1222 dose. These receptors were obtained from an adult who received the AZD1222 COVID-19 vaccine.

The chain couples TRBV28 to TRBJ2-7; perhaps TRBD2 as D (6 bases). Deletions cut 5 bases from V and 6 bases from J, with 26 bases between. There are 17 residues in the CDR3. Looked up from germline, CDR1 is MDHEN and CDR2 is SYDVKM. The CDR3 region is CASSRLSTGTSKVEQYF. The CDR3 region has the DNA TGTGCCAGCAGTCGTCTATCCACCGGGACTTCGAAGGTCGAGCAGTACTTC.

This chain uses TRBV5-5 with TRBJ2-6, with D tentatively TRBD1 or TRBD2 (5 bases each). The CDR3 totals 17 residues. The germline V gene has CDR1 SGHKS and CDR2 YYEKEE (reference sequence). V lost 0 bases, J lost 0 bases, and 10 bases lay in between. The CDR3 sequence is CASSLAGTHSGANVLTF. DNA of the CDR3: TGTGCCAGCAGCTTGGCTGGGACGCACTCTGGGGCCAACGTCCTGACTTTC.

The J gene is TRBJ2-7, the V gene TRBV9, with D hard to call. CDR1 and CDR2 from the germline V gene are SGDLS and YYNGEE. This CDR3 spans 15 amino acids. Trimming stripped 4 bases from V and 0 bases from J, with 14 bases between. CDR3: CASSLGSGYSYEQYF. The CDR3 DNA reads as TGTGCCAGCAGCCTCGGGTCAGGTTACTCCTACGAGCAGTACTTC.

The chain couples TRBV5-1 to TRBJ1-4; unclear D gene. V lost 0 bases and J 0 bases, leaving 6 bases between the germline ends. CDR1 SGHRS and CDR2 YFSETQ come from the germline V gene. The CDR3 is 15 amino acids. The CDR3 here is CASSLDGPTNEKLFF. As DNA, the CDR3 is TGCGCCAGCAGCTTGGATGGTCCAACTAATGAAAAACTGTTTTTT.

This chain uses TRBV5-4 with TRBJ1-4, with D possibly matching TRBD1 (5 bases). V shed 5 bases and J shed 4 bases, with 15 bases lying between them. The germline gives CDR1 SGHNT, CDR2 YYREEE (reference sequence). This CDR3 is 15 amino acids long. The CDR3 protein is CASSYQRDGNEKLFF. The CDR3 DNA follows: TGTGCCAGCAGTTACCAACGGGACGGTAATGAAAAACTGTTTTTT.